The source of this TCR beta chain is a study of CD8 T cells in ankylosing spondylitis. Each CDR3 protein gets one entry after TCRdb re-called the 5' RACE reads with MiXCR. The table shows 250,000 or so distinct CDR3 sequences, with about 11% occurring only once. Trimming pared 5 bases from V and 4 bases from J, leaving 15 bases between. This CDR3 has 14 residues. In germline, CDR1 is MDHEN, CDR2 SYDVKM. The J gene is TRBJ2-7, the V gene TRBV28; possibly TRBD1 for D (5 bases). Sequencing was carried out using blood, either unsorted or a sorted T cell fraction (not recorded which). This sequence was found in a male donor with ankylosing spondylitis or in good health (not recorded which). This CDR3 reads CASSPLTEYYEQYF. The CDR3 DNA reads as TGTGCCAGCAGTCCGTTGACAGAATATTACGAGCAGTACTTC.